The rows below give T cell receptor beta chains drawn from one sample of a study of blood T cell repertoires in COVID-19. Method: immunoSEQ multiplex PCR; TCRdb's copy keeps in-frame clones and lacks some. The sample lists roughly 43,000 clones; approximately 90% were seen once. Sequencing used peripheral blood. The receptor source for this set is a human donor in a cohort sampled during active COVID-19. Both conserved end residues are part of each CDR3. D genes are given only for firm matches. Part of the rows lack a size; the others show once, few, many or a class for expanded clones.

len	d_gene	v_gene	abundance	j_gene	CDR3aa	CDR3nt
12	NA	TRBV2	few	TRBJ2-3	CASRLASDTQYF	TGTGCCAGCAGGTTAGCCTCAGATACGCAGTATTTT
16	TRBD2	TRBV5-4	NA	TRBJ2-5	CASSQTSGGAGETQYF	TGTGCCAGCAGCCAAACTAGCGGGGGGGCCGGGGAGACCCAGTACTTC
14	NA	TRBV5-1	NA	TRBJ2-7	CASSQQGAYDEQYF	TGCGCCAGCAGCCAACAGGGCGCGTATGACGAGCAGTACTTC
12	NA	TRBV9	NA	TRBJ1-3	CASSQIRNTIYF	TGTGCCAGCAGCCAGATTAGAAACACCATATATTTT
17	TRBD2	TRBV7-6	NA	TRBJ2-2	CASSPIPSGGATGELFF	TGTGCCAGCAGCCCAATCCCCAGCGGGGGAGCTACCGGGGAGCTGTTTTTT
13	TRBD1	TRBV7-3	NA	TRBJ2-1	CASSPGTGNEQFF	TGTGCCAGCAGCCCCGGGACAGGGAATGAGCAGTTCTTC
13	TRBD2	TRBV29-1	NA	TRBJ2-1	CSVVYGGFFEQFF	TGCAGCGTTGTTTACGGGGGGTTTTTCGAGCAGTTCTTC
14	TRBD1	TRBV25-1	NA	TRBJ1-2	CASSEGQGIYGYTF	TGTGCCAGCAGTGAAGGACAGGGTATATATGGCTACACCTTC
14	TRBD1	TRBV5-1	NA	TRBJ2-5	CASSSGQVQETQYF	TGCGCCAGCAGCTCCGGACAGGTCCAAGAGACCCAGTACTTC
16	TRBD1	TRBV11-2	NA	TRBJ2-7	CASSLPHPGTEGEQYF	TGTGCCAGCAGCCTACCCCACCCCGGGACAGAAGGCGAGCAGTACTTC
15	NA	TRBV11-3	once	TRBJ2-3	CASSLVAGTADTQYF	TGTGCCAGCAGCTTAGTGGCGGGTACAGCAGATACGCAGTATTTT
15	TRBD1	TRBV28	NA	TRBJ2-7	CASSSDRGGIYEQYF	TGTGCCAGCAGCTCCGACAGGGGTGGAATTTACGAGCAGTACTTC
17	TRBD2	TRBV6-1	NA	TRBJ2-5	CASSEGASGSQRETQYF	TGTGCCAGCAGTGAAGGGGCTAGCGGGAGTCAGCGAGAGACCCAGTACTTC
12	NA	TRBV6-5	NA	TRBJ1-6	CASSQSNSPLHF	TGTGCCAGCAGTCAATCAAATTCACCCCTCCACTTT
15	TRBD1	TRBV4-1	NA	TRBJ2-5	CASSPATGVGETQYF	TGCGCCAGCAGCCCGGCCACAGGGGTAGGGGAGACCCAGTACTTC
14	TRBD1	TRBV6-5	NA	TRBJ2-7	CASITDRGSYEQYF	TGTGCCAGCATCACGGACAGGGGGTCCTACGAGCAGTACTTC
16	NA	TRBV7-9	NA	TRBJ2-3	CASSERLDGYTDTQYF	TGTGCCAGCAGCGAAAGACTAGACGGGTACACGGATACGCAGTATTTT
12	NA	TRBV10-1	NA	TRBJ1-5	CASGGTDQPQHF	TGCGCCAGCGGCGGGACGGATCAGCCCCAGCATTTT
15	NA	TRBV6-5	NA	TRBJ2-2	CASSYAQISSGELFF	TGTGCCAGCAGTTACGCACAGATCTCGAGCGGGGAGCTGTTTTTT
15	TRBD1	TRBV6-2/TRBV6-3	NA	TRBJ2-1	CASSYVDRGRKGKFF	TGTGCCAGCAGTTACGTTGACAGGGGGCGTAAGGGAAAGTTCTTC
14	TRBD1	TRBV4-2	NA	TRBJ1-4	CASSRETGREKLFF	TGTGCCAGCAGCCGAGAGACAGGGAGGGAAAAACTGTTTTTT
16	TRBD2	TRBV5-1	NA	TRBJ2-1	CASSSDPAGIYNEQFF	TGCGCCAGCAGCTCCGACCCAGCGGGAATCTACAATGAGCAGTTCTTC
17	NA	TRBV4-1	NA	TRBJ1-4	CASRLSVGADDYEKLFF	TGCGCCAGCAGACTCTCGGTAGGGGCCGACGATTATGAAAAACTGTTTTTT
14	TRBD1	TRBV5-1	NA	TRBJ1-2	CASSPGQGTGGYTF	TGCGCCAGCAGCCCGGGACAGGGGACGGGTGGCTACACCTTC
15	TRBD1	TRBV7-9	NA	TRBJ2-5	CASSFRTGSAETQYF	TGTGCCAGCAGCTTTCGGACAGGGTCGGCGGAGACCCAGTACTTC
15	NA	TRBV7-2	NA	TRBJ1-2	CASSLADRANYGYTF	TGTGCCAGCAGCTTAGCTGACAGAGCTAACTATGGCTACACCTTC
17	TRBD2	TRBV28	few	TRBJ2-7	CASSLALSGRPLYEQYF	TGTGCCAGCAGTCTGGCCCTTAGCGGGAGGCCACTATACGAGCAGTACTTC
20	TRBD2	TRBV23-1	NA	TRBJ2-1	CASSQSGQKGTSGVNNEQFF	TGCGCCAGCAGTCAATCCGGCCAAAAAGGGACTAGCGGGGTAAACAATGAGCAGTTCTTC
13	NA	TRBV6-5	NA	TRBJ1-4	CASSHGVNEKLFF	TGTGCCAGCAGTCACGGGGTTAATGAAAAACTGTTTTTT
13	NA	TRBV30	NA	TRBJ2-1	CAWGRTVHNEQFF	TGTGCCTGGGGCCGGACTGTCCACAATGAGCAGTTCTTC
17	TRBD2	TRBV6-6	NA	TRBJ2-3	CASSPQELAGGTDTQYF	TGTGCCAGCAGTCCACAAGAACTAGCGGGGGGAACAGATACGCAGTATTTT
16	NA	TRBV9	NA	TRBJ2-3	CASSVGSGSEADTQYF	TGTGCCAGCAGCGTAGGGAGCGGTAGCGAGGCAGATACGCAGTATTTT
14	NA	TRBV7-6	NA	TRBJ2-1	CASSLDNLADEQFF	TGTGCCAGCAGCTTAGATAACCTAGCTGATGAGCAGTTCTTC
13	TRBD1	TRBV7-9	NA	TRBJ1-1	CASSSRQGSEAFF	TGTGCCAGCAGCTCCAGACAGGGCTCTGAAGCTTTCTTT
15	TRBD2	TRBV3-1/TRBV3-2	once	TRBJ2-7	CASSPGLAGGYEQYF	TGTGCCAGCAGCCCGGGACTAGCGGGGGGCTACGAGCAGTACTTC
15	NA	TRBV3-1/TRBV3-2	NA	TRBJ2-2	CASSRSPDGVGELFF	TGTGCCAGCAGTCGGTCGCCTGACGGGGTGGGGGAGCTGTTTTTT
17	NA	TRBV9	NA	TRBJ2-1	CASSRGNAGSSYNEQFF	TGTGCCAGCAGTAGGGGAAACGCGGGGAGCTCCTACAATGAGCAGTTCTTC
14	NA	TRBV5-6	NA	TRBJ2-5	CASSLPGVRETQYF	TGTGCCAGCAGCTTACCCGGGGTGCGAGAGACCCAGTACTTC
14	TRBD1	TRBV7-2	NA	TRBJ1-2	CASSPGQGNYGYTF	TGTGCCAGCAGCCCAGGACAGGGGAACTATGGCTACACCTTC
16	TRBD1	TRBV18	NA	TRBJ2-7	CASSPPSKGAAYEQYF	TGTGCCAGCTCACCACCGAGTAAGGGGGCGGCCTACGAGCAGTACTTC
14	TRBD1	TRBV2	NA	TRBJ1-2	CASRADRGGDGYTF	TGTGCCAGCAGAGCGGACAGGGGAGGTGATGGCTACACCTTC
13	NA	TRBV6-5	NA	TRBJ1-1	CASRRAGNTEAFF	TGTGCCAGCAGGAGGGCCGGGAACACTGAAGCTTTCTTT
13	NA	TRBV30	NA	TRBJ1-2	CAWTRHRASGYTF	TGTGCCTGGACCAGGCACAGGGCCTCGGGCTACACCTTC
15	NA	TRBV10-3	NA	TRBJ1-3	CAIRNPAGGGNTIYF	TGTGCCATCAGAAACCCTGCGGGGGGAGGAAACACCATATATTTT
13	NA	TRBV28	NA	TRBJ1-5	CATCWGVEQPQHF	TGTGCCACCTGCTGGGGGGTCGAGCAGCCCCAGCATTTT
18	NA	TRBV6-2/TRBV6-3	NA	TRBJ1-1	CASSDQQGSRQGNTEAFF	TGTGCCAGCAGCGACCAACAGGGTTCCCGGCAAGGGAACACTGAAGCTTTCTTT
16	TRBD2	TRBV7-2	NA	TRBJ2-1	CASNKNWGGSGNEQFF	TGTGCCAGCAACAAAAACTGGGGGGGGAGTGGCAATGAGCAGTTCTTC
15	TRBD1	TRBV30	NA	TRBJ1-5	CAWSRGTDSNQPQHF	TGTGCCTGGAGTCGTGGGACAGATAGCAATCAGCCCCAGCATTTT
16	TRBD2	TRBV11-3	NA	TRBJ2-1	CASSRAGASSYNEQFF	TGTGCCAGCTCGCGAGCGGGGGCGAGCTCCTACAATGAGCAGTTCTTC
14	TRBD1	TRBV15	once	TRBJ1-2	CATSTRTGSYGYTF	TGTGCCACCAGCACTCGGACAGGGTCCTATGGCTACACCTTC
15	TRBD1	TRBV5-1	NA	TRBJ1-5	CASSLRQGARQPQHF	TGCGCCAGCAGCTTGCGACAGGGGGCCCGTCAGCCCCAGCATTTT
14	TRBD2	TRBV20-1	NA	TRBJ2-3	CSASTSGDADTQYF	TGCAGTGCTAGTACTAGCGGGGACGCAGATACGCAGTATTTT
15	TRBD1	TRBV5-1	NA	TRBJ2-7	CASSWMGTGGNEQYF	TGCGCCAGCAGCTGGATGGGGACAGGGGGAAACGAGCAGTACTTC
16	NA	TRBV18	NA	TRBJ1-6	CASSPQQPRYNSPLHF	TGTGCCAGCTCACCGCAACAACCCCGTTATAATTCACCCCTCCACTTT
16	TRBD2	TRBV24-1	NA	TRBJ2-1	CATSGVIAGGRNEQFF	TGTGCCACCAGTGGCGTTATAGCGGGGGGGAGGAATGAGCAGTTCTTC
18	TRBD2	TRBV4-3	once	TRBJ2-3	CASSQALSSGGITDTQYF	TGCGCCAGCAGCCAGGCCCTTAGCAGCGGGGGGATCACAGATACGCAGTATTTT
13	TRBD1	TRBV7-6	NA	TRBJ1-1	CASSLTGVTEAFF	TGTGCCAGCAGCTTGACAGGGGTAACTGAAGCTTTCTTT
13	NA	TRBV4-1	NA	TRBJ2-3	CASGPEDRHTQYF	TGCGCCAGCGGTCCAGAGGATAGGCATACGCAGTATTTT
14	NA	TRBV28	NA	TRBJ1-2	CASSPPGENYGYTF	TGTGCCAGCAGCCCCCCAGGGGAGAACTATGGCTACACCTTC
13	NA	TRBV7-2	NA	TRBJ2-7	CASSFTGSYEQYF	TGTGCCAGCAGCTTCACAGGGTCCTACGAGCAGTACTTC